One sample yielded the 25 T cell receptor beta chains listed below, sequenced in a study of graft-versus-host responses after intestinal transplantation (dated by TCRdb to about 2021). Library preparation employed the immunoSEQ multiplex PCR assay. Held by TCRdb, this immuneACCESS table contains in-frame sequences only and omits some clones. Under half of the omission traces to an unresolved V gene where checked; the cause of the rest is unknown. The sample yields approximately 89,000 clones; 90% were counted once. The ten largest clones represent 16% of the sample. The sample was PBMCs, taken roughly 68 weeks after intestinal transplant. These receptors all come from a human patient who received an intestinal transplant, so some T cells may come from the graft donor.

This sequence joins TRBV6-6 and TRBJ1-2, with D perhaps matching TRBD1 (6 bases). V lost 0 bases, J lost 10 bases, and 9 bases lay in between. Germline assignment: CDR1 MNHNY and CDR2 SVGAGI (reference sequence). This CDR3 region has 12 residues. CDR3 sequence (DNA): TGTGCCAGCAGTTACTCTGGGGGCGCCTACACCTTC. Translating it yields CASSYSGGAYTF.

The table lists this clone with a count of one. The rearrangement uses TRBV7-9 and TRBJ2-5; TRBD2 matches 14 bases. This CDR3 has 17 residues. J was trimmed by 5 bases and V by 5 bases; bases with no gene match: 10. Germline V gene data show CDR1 as SEHNR and CDR2 as FQNEAQ (reference sequence). CDR3: CASSPPGLAGADETQYF. The CDR3 DNA reads as TGTGCCAGCAGCCCGCCGGGACTAGCGGGGGCTGACGAGACCCAGTACTTC.

With respect to this clone: Other DNA sequences in this sample translate to the same CDR3. V usage is TRBV6-5 and J usage is TRBJ2-3; D may be TRBD2 (5 bases). The germline gives CDR1 MNHEY, CDR2 SVGAGI. V gave up 3 bases and J gave up 4 bases, with 14 bases separating them. The CDR3 contains 15 residues. This chain's CDR3 is CASSYSAGGSDTQYF. The CDR3 coding sequence is TGTGCCAGCAGTTATTCGGCGGGTGGTTCAGATACGCAGTATTTT.

This clone was counted once. The chain carries TRBV6-6 and TRBJ1-1, with no clear D. Germline-derived CDR1 and CDR2 are MNHNY and SVGAGI (reference sequence). The CDR3 extends over 13 amino acids. V shed 6 bases and J shed 2 bases, with 10 bases lying between them. For the CDR3, the DNA is TGTGCCAGCAGATATGATCCCAACACTGAAGCTTTCTTT. This translates into CASRYDPNTEAFF.

The V call is TRBV23-1, the J call TRBJ1-1, with D tentatively TRBD1 (5 bases). TRBV23-1 is an open reading frame, and its role is uncertain. V lost 8 bases and J 1 base, leaving 23 bases between the germline ends. The length of the CDR3 is 17 residues. The CDR3 region is CASGLPPSGATNTEAFF. CDR3 nucleotides: TGCGCCAGCGGACTCCCCCCTAGCGGGGCTACGAACACTGAAGCTTTCTTT.

The V and J genes are TRBV5-1 and TRBJ2-1, with D possibly matching TRBD2 (5 bases). Germline CDR1 and CDR2: SGHRS and YFSETQ. Deletions cut 4 bases from V and 3 bases from J, with 20 bases between. The CDR3 has 17 residues. The chain's CDR3 is CASSHGLIAPGYNEQFF. The CDR3 DNA reads as TGCGCCAGCAGCCACGGACTTATAGCCCCGGGCTACAATGAGCAGTTCTTC.

The V and J genes are TRBV7-2 and TRBJ1-6, with a tentative D call TRBD1 (5 bases). CDR1 is SGHTA, CDR2 FQGNSA, per germline. CDR3 size: 17 residues. Trimming stripped 5 bases from V and 9 bases from J, with 23 bases between. In DNA form, the CDR3 reads TGTGCCAGCAGCGCAGGAGGGGCGAGATTTAGGGTTTCACCCCTCCACTTT. Translation: CASSAGGARFRVSPLHF.

The chain joins TRBV6-6 to TRBJ1-5, with 7 bases identical to TRBD1. The CDR3 length is 12 residues. V gave up 11 bases and J gave up 4 bases; unmatched junction bases: 5. CDR1 MNHNY and CDR2 SVGAGI come from the germline V gene (reference sequence). The CDR3 is CAGSGGNQPQHF. In nucleotides, the CDR3 is TGTGCCGGGTCAGGGGGGAATCAGCCCCAGCATTTT.

V usage is TRBV5-4 and J usage is TRBJ2-1; D possibly corresponds to TRBD1 (5 bases). The CDR3 is made up of 16 amino acids. Germline loops: CDR1 SGHNT, CDR2 YYREEE (reference sequence). V dropped 0 bases and J dropped 6 bases, with 16 bases sitting between them. The CDR3 sequence is CASSLVGRGTLNEQFF. The CDR3 DNA follows: TGTGCCAGCAGCTTGGTGGGGCGAGGTACCCTCAATGAGCAGTTCTTC.

The chain employs TRBV5-4 and TRBJ1-2, with D possibly TRBD1 on 6 matching bases. Trimming took 4 bases from V and 8 from J, leaving 18 bases between them. The CDR3 has 14 amino acids. Germline V gives CDR1 SGHNT, CDR2 YYREEE (reference sequence). CDR3 nucleotide sequence: TGTGCCAGCAGCCCGGGCCAGGGGATCGGGGGCTACACCTTC. Protein product: CASSPGQGIGGYTF.

The CDR3 protein is CASSLDQWSGGGGYTF. CDR3 nucleotide sequence: TGTGCCAGCAGCTTAGATCAGTGGTCAGGCGGTGGTGGCTACACCTTC. V and J are TRBV11-2 and TRBJ1-2; D is unresolved. Germline V gives CDR1 SGHAT, CDR2 FQNNGV. With 0 bases removed from V and 7 bases from J, the gap between germline ends came to 18 bases. This CDR3 has 16 amino acids.

The genes are TRBV10-3 and TRBJ1-2, with D unresolved. Germline V gene data show CDR1 as ENHRY and CDR2 as SYGVKD. The CDR3 is 12 residues long. Between the trimmed V and J ends, which lost 4 bases and 2 bases, there was a span of 5 bases. CDR3: CAISVGNYGYTF. The CDR3 DNA is TGTGCCATCAGTGTGGGGAACTATGGCTACACCTTC.

For this clone: A single base is all that separates this from a far larger clone, so a read error is likely. The chain joins TRBV6-6 to TRBJ2-2, with 7 bases identical to TRBD2. There are 15 residues in the CDR3. Germline-derived CDR1 and CDR2 are MNHNY and SVGAGI (reference sequence). The CDR3 reads CSSTRFGGDTGELFF. The DNA for the CDR3 is TGTTCCAGCACGAGATTTGGGGGGGACACCGGGGAGCTGTTTTTT.

The chain employs TRBV18 and TRBJ2-3, with D uncertain. Trimming took 8 bases from V and 0 from J, leaving 6 bases between them. In germline, CDR1 is KGHSH, CDR2 LQKENI. The CDR3 is made up of 12 amino acids. The CDR3 region is CASHTSTDTQYF. CDR3 coding DNA: TGTGCCAGCCACACTAGCACAGATACGCAGTATTTT.

The J gene is TRBJ1-2, the V gene TRBV7-9; tentative D call: TRBD1 (6 bases). CDR1 is SEHNR, CDR2 FQNEAQ, per germline (reference sequence). V dropped 5 bases and J dropped 0 bases, with 13 bases sitting between them. This CDR3 region has 15 residues. The CDR3 bases are TGTGCCAGCAGCCCCCGTGGGGGCTCTAACTATGGCTACACCTTC. Protein sequence: CASSPRGGSNYGYTF.

V gene TRBV27 combines with J gene TRBJ2-1, with unresolved D. The CDR3 is made up of 15 amino acids. CDR1 MNHEY and CDR2 SMNVEV come from the germline V gene (reference sequence). The V gene lost 2 bases and the J gene lost 0 bases, with 8 bases spanning the gap. The CDR3 bases are TGTGCCAGCAGTTTACCCTCGAGCTCCTACAATGAGCAGTTCTTC. Amino acid sequence: CASSLPSSSYNEQFF.

J is TRBJ2-3 and V is TRBV9; D call uncertain. The V gene lost 7 bases and the J gene lost 1 base, with 10 bases spanning the gap. Germline V gene sequence: CDR1 SGDLS, CDR2 YYNGEE. The CDR3 length is 13 residues. CDR3 nucleotide sequence: TGTGCCAGCGGGGTGTTTGGCACAGATACGCAGTATTTT. Translated, it gives CASGVFGTDTQYF.

The chain carries TRBV21-1 and TRBJ1-5; the table's D call TRBD1 went unverified against the DNA. TRBV21-1 is a pseudogene locus. The CDR3 has 15 amino acids. The CDR3 reads CASSKDKLRNQPQHF. The CDR3 DNA follows: TGTGCCAGCAGCAAGGACAAGTTGCGCAATCAGCCCCAGCATTTT.

V and J are TRBV19 and TRBJ1-3, with 7 nucleotides matching TRBD1. V was clipped by 1 base and J by 0 bases; unmatched bases: 6. The CDR3 is 17 amino acids. CDR1 and CDR2 from the germline V gene are LNHDA and SQIVND (reference sequence). This CDR3 is CASSIAGTEISGNTIYF. As DNA, the CDR3 is TGTGCCAGTAGTATAGCAGGGACAGAGATCTCTGGAAACACCATATATTTT.

The count of this clone is one. The J gene is TRBJ2-2, the V gene TRBV15, with D possibly called TRBD1 or TRBD2 (5 bases each). Trimming removed 0 bases at V and 6 bases at J, with 20 bases between. Germline V CDR1 and CDR2: LNHNV, YYDKDF (reference sequence). CDR3 length: 18 residues. The CDR3 loop reads CATSRDPWREGHSGELFF. The CDR3 bases are TGTGCCACCAGCAGAGACCCTTGGAGAGAGGGGCACTCCGGGGAGCTGTTTTTT.

J is TRBJ1-1 and V is TRBV7-9; no firm D call. CDR3 length: 13 amino acids. Germline CDR1 reads SEHNR; CDR2 reads FQNEAQ (reference sequence). The ends were cut back, 3 bases at V and 1 base at J, with 6 bases in the middle. This CDR3 is CASSLSANTEAFF. The CDR3 bases are TGTGCCAGCAGCTTGTCGGCGAACACTGAAGCTTTCTTT.

The genes are TRBV6-6 and TRBJ1-1, with 8 bases aligning to TRBD1. Germline V gene sequence: CDR1 MNHNY, CDR2 SVGAGI (reference sequence). Germline trimming cut 11 bases from V and 1 base from J; bases unmatched to any gene: 6. The CDR3 has 13 amino acids. CDR3 in amino acids: CAGNRGTNTEAFF. In nucleotides, the CDR3 is TGTGCCGGAAACAGGGGGACGAACACTGAAGCTTTCTTT.

This clone has a handful of counts. The chain couples TRBV7-2 to TRBJ1-3, with D uncertain. The CDR3 length is 13 residues. V lost 5 bases and J 1 base, leaving 6 bases between the germline ends. Germline values: CDR1 SGHTA, CDR2 FQGNSA. The CDR3: CASSGESGNTIYF. Written as DNA, the CDR3 is TGTGCCAGCAGCGGGGAGTCTGGAAACACCATATATTTT.

This sequence joins TRBV6-1 and TRBJ2-7, with D possibly being TRBD1 (5 bases). Germline CDR1 is MNHNS and CDR2 is SASEGT. The CDR3 totals 15 residues. V was trimmed by 2 bases and J by 6 bases, leaving 17 bases between them. CDR3 in DNA: TGTGCCAGCAGTGAAAACAGGCCATTCCTTGGCGAGCAGTACTTC. Protein product: CASSENRPFLGEQYF.

The chain combines TRBV2 with TRBJ1-1, with D perhaps TRBD1 (5 bases). The CDR3 totals 13 residues. Germline loops: CDR1 SNHLY, CDR2 FYNNEI. V shed 2 bases and J shed 2 bases, with 6 bases lying between them. The CDR3 loop reads CASSEQGNTEAFF. The CDR3 DNA follows: TGTGCCAGCAGTGAACAGGGTAACACTGAAGCTTTCTTT.